This T cell receptor beta chain originates from a study of cytomegalovirus exposure and HLA in healthy donors. Study results and limitations: A later analysis linked fewer than 20,000 TCR beta sequences to HLA alleles at 0.05 false discovery rate.

The PCR had 60 Vbeta and 13 Jbeta primers. Generated by immunoSEQ multiplex PCR, the TCRdb table keeps only in-frame clones and is missing some. The sample lists 150,000 to 200,000 clones, about 75% seen once, with about 4.3% in the top ten. The table lists this clone with a few counts. As yet, its antigen is unknown. The CDR3 runs 17 residues. V lost 6 bases to trimming and J lost 0 bases, with 19 bases between them. The germline CDR1 and CDR2 sequences are SGHRS and YFSETQ. The chain couples TRBV5-1 to TRBJ1-3; maybe TRBD1 (6 bases). The sequenced material came from PBMCs. This TCR came from a man in his late teens or twenties in good health and CMV-seropositive. Here the CDR3 DNA reads TGCGCCAGCAACCTCTTGGACAGTTCCCCCTCTGGAAACACCATATATTTT. Translating it yields CASNLLDSSPSGNTIYF. Based on the CDR3 plus reference TRBV5-1 and TRBJ1-3, the full variable domain is KAGVTQTPRYLIKTRGQQVTLSCSPISGHRSVSWYQQTPGQGLQFLFEYFSETQRNKGNFPGRFSGRQFSNSRSEMNVSTLELGDSALYLCASNLLDSSPSGNTIYFGEGSWLTVV.